Each of the 18 T cell receptor beta chains below was sequenced from the same sample in a study of beta chain features in type 1 diabetes. What was sequenced were expressed TCRB transcripts, since all of the isolated RNA had been reverse transcribed. The method was immunoSEQ multiplex PCR; TCRdb's version includes in-frame clones alone and lacks a portion of them. Found here are a few hundred thousand clones, around 30% of them singletons; the top ten hold 0.065%. The sample was naive CD4+ T cells from blood. These receptor sequences come from a man aged 18 to 29 in good health.

V is TRBV7-9 and J is TRBJ1-2; maybe TRBD1 (5 bases). The CDR3 totals 14 residues. Germline lookup yields CDR1 SEHNR and CDR2 FQNEAQ (reference sequence). The V and J ends lost 4 bases and 3 bases respectively, with 12 bases between them. This chain's CDR3 is CASSSWDGDYGYTF. The CDR3 region has the DNA TGTGCCAGCAGCTCATGGGACGGAGACTATGGCTACACCTTC.

The chain combines TRBV27 with TRBJ1-2; possible D gene TRBD1, 6 bases. From germline, CDR1 is MNHEY and CDR2 SMNVEV (reference sequence). Trimming took 5 bases from V and 4 from J, leaving 11 bases between them. The CDR3 covers 13 residues. In nucleotides, the CDR3 is TGTGCCAGCAGTGGGACATGGGGCTATGGCTACACCTTC. Protein product: CASSGTWGYGYTF.

The chain combines TRBV5-1 with TRBJ2-4; D possibly corresponds to TRBD2 (5 bases). This CDR3 contains 15 residues. From germline, CDR1 is SGHRS and CDR2 YFSETQ. V was cut by 0 bases and J by 4 bases, with 11 bases left in between. In DNA, the CDR3 is TGCGCCAGCAGCTTGGATCCGGGAACTAAAAACATTCAGTACTTC. Amino acids: CASSLDPGTKNIQYF.

V gene TRBV14 combines with J gene TRBJ1-5; D is unresolved. From germline, CDR1 is SGHDN and CDR2 FVKESK. Trimming pared 0 bases from V and 4 bases from J, leaving 10 bases between. The CDR3 is 15 residues long. The CDR3 sequence is CASSQDVKENQPQHF. The CDR3 coding sequence is TGTGCCAGCAGCCAAGATGTCAAAGAGAATCAGCCCCAGCATTTT.

This clone has just a few counts. One junction end disagrees with the germline gene, perhaps due to a read error. This chain uses TRBV2 with TRBJ2-1; D is unclear. The CDR3 has 15 residues. The germline CDR1 and CDR2 sequences are SNHLY and FYNNEI. As DNA, the CDR3 is TGTGCCAGCAATGAACAACCCAGCTCCTACAATGAGCAGTTCTTC. Translating it yields CASNEQPSSYNEQFF.

The rearrangement joins TRBV29-1 to TRBJ1-1; D is unresolved. Germline loops: CDR1 SQVTM, CDR2 ANQGSEA. Between the trimmed V and J ends, which lost 6 bases and 0 bases, there was a span of 8 bases. The CDR3 loop spans 12 amino acids. This chain's CDR3 is CSVRQVNTEAFF. CDR3 bases: TGCAGCGTGAGGCAGGTGAACACTGAAGCTTTCTTT.

The chain joins TRBV4-1 to TRBJ2-2; no firm D call. This CDR3 has 15 amino acids. Germline-derived CDR1 and CDR2 are MGHRA and YSYEKL. Trimming cost V 0 bases and J 6 bases, with 11 bases left between them. Here the CDR3 DNA reads TGCGCCAGCAGCCAAGACCCCGGACGGGCCGGGGAGCTGTTTTTT. Translating gives CASSQDPGRAGELFF.

This chain joins TRBV25-1 and TRBJ2-1; possible D gene TRBD1, 5 bases. Germline V gene lookup returns CDR1 MGHDK and CDR2 SYGVNS. The CDR3 extends over 16 amino acids. The V end was cut by 1 base, the J end by 4 bases, with 14 bases between. The CDR3 DNA follows: TGTGCCAGCAGTGAATTTCGGCGCCAGGGTTACAATGAGCAGTTCTTC. This encodes CASSEFRRQGYNEQFF.

In its sample, this clone was seen a few times. The chain links TRBV29-1 to TRBJ2-5; 9 nucleotides agree with TRBD1. Germline loops: CDR1 SQVTM, CDR2 ANQGSEA. V gave up 6 bases and J gave up 4 bases; unmatched junction bases: 9. The CDR3 runs 14 residues. CDR3: CSVDRGRIGETQYF. The CDR3 DNA reads as TGCAGCGTGGACAGGGGCAGGATAGGAGAGACCCAGTACTTC.

This sequence joins TRBV30 and TRBJ1-5; no definite D call. V was cut by 2 bases and J by 0 bases, with 8 bases left in between. The germline CDR1 and CDR2 sequences are GTSNPN and SVGIG (reference sequence). The CDR3 covers 14 residues. The CDR3 sequence is CAWSIGDSNQPQHF. The CDR3 DNA follows: TGTGCCTGGAGTATAGGAGATAGCAATCAGCCCCAGCATTTT.

V is TRBV5-1 and J is TRBJ2-1, with D perhaps matching TRBD1 (5 bases). Trimming left V 4 bases short and J 10 bases short, with 12 bases between. This CDR3 is built from 12 residues. Germline values: CDR1 SGHRS, CDR2 YFSETQ. The CDR3 DNA is TGCGCCAGCAGCGCCCCAGCAGGGGAGCAGTTCTTC. This codes for CASSAPAGEQFF.

This rearrangement joins TRBV6-5 to TRBJ2-7; D may be TRBD2 (6 bases). Germline V gene data show CDR1 as MNHEY and CDR2 as SVGAGI. The V end was cut by 5 bases, the J end by 5 bases, with 19 bases between. The CDR3 covers 15 residues. CDR3 bases: TGTGCCAGCAGTATGTCGGGAGTCAAGAGGGACGAGCAGTACTTC. Translating it yields CASSMSGVKRDEQYF.

This clone was observed a few times. The chain recombines TRBV11-2 with TRBJ2-5, with a weak D call TRBD1 (5 bases). The CDR3 length is 13 residues. CDR1 is SGHAT and CDR2 is FQNNGV in the germline V gene. V was pared by 0 bases and J by 5 bases, with 7 bases between. The CDR3 reads CASSLDPGETQYF. As DNA, the CDR3 is TGTGCCAGCAGCTTAGATCCAGGGGAGACCCAGTACTTC.

The chain recombines TRBV4-1 with TRBJ2-1; a possible D gene is TRBD2 (5 bases). The CDR3 is 13 residues long. Germline V gene lookup returns CDR1 MGHRA and CDR2 YSYEKL. Trimming took 1 base from V and 8 from J, leaving 9 bases between them. CDR3 sequence: CASSQGGLHEQFF. CDR3 coding DNA: TGCGCCAGCAGCCAAGGCGGACTTCATGAGCAGTTCTTC.

This clone has just a few counts. The chain uses TRBV5-6 and TRBJ2-6, with D maybe TRBD1 (5 bases). The CDR3 loop spans 14 amino acids. V lost 8 bases and J 2 bases, leaving 11 bases between the germline ends. Germline V gene sequence: CDR1 SGHDT, CDR2 YYEEEE. CDR3 DNA: TGTGCCAGTCGCAGGGATCCTGGGGCCAACGTCCTGACTTTC. This codes for CASRRDPGANVLTF.

The genes are TRBV7-6 and TRBJ2-5; TRBD1 aligns across 9 bases. Germline V gene lookup returns CDR1 SGHVS and CDR2 FNYEAQ. V shed 5 bases, J shed 3 bases, and the junction held 7 bases outside the gene matches. The CDR3 is made up of 15 amino acids. The DNA for the CDR3 is TGTGCCAGCAGCATCGGACAGGGGCAGGAAGAGACCCAGTACTTC. Translating it yields CASSIGQGQEETQYF.

In its sample, this clone was seen a few times. The chain employs TRBV6-6 and TRBJ2-7, with D possibly TRBD2 on 6 matching bases. The CDR3 loop spans 14 amino acids. CDR1 MNHNY and CDR2 SVGAGI come from the germline V gene (reference sequence). Between the trimmed V and J ends, which lost 7 bases and 0 bases, there was a span of 13 bases. CDR3 bases: TGTGCCAGCACCCCGTGGGGGGTCTCCTACGAGCAGTACTTC. Encoded protein: CASTPWGVSYEQYF.

The V and J genes are TRBV30 and TRBJ1-1; D uncertain. Deletions cut 2 bases from V and 0 bases from J, with 7 bases between. From germline, CDR1 is GTSNPN and CDR2 SVGIG (reference sequence). The CDR3 contains 13 residues. This chain's CDR3 is CAWSRAMNTEAFF. CDR3 coding DNA: TGTGCCTGGAGTAGGGCGATGAACACTGAAGCTTTCTTT.